This T cell receptor (beta chain) was identified in a study of T-cell memory formation after mild COVID-19. As for the study in general: TCR clusters showed largely donor specificity.

TCR alpha and TCR beta cDNA libraries carrying sample barcodes and UMIs were produced by 5'RACE using constant-segment primers. A single record per CDR3 protein comes from TCRdb applying MiXCR to the 5' RACE reads. The data contain under 400,000 distinct CDR3 sequences, roughly 20% of them seen just once; the ten biggest clones take up 9.5% to 15%. This clonotype has ten or more counts. What it binds is not known. The CDR3 has 14 residues. V shed 6 bases and J shed 0 bases, with 15 bases lying between them. Per the germline V gene, CDR1 is DFQATT and CDR2 is SNEGSKA (reference sequence). Study-level findings and limits: Pre-infection memory held some responding clones, suggesting pre-existing cross-reactive T cells responded.

The sample was PBMCs or a T cell subset sorted from them (not recorded which). V is TRBV20-1 and J is TRBJ2-7; a weak D match, TRBD2 (6 bases). The origin of this receptor is an adult woman who had mild COVID-19 (a few samples of this study predate the infection). Cell type and time point are not known. This CDR3 reads CSATRGRSSYEQYF. CDR3 coding DNA: TGCAGTGCGACTCGAGGGAGGTCCTCCTACGAGCAGTACTTC.